Listed below are T cell receptor beta chains from one sample, sequenced in a study of neurological immune-mediated disorders. One entry per CDR3 protein results from TCRdb running MiXCR on the 5' RACE reads. The data show roughly 50,000 distinct CDR3 sequences, about 9.4% seen once. Sequenced: PBMCs. Source of these receptors: a man aged 65 to 85 with HTLV-1-associated myelopathy (HAM/TSP). The CDR3 runs from the conserved cysteine through the conserved F or W. A D gene is named only where the DNA matches it firmly. Size values are once, few and many counts, or a class for expanded clones, and some rows have none.

size: many; D: TRBD2; J: TRBJ2-2; V: TRBV3-1; CDR3: CASSKGLAGDLNTGELFF; DNA: TGTGCCAGCAGCAAGGGACTAGCGGGAGACCTGAACACCGGGGAGCTGTTTTTT
size: many; D: NA; J: TRBJ2-3; V: TRBV12-3/TRBV12-4; CDR3: CASSLELDTQYF; DNA: TGTGCCAGCAGTTTAGAGTTGGATACGCAGTATTTT
size: many; D: NA; J: TRBJ2-2; V: TRBV12-3/TRBV12-4; CDR3: CASSYRGGTGELFF; DNA: TGTGCCAGCAGTTACAGGGGAGGGACCGGGGAGCTGTTTTTT
size: few; D: NA; J: TRBJ2-3; V: TRBV3-1; CDR3: CASSQDASKDTDTQYF; DNA: TGTGCCAGCAGCCAAGATGCGAGTAAAGATACAGATACGCAGTATTTT
size: NA; D: NA; J: TRBJ1-2; V: TRBV6-5; CDR3: CASSYSKIGGTSNYGYTF; DNA: TGTGCCAGCAGTTACTCGAAAATCGGCGGGACATCTAACTATGGCTACACCTTC
size: many; D: TRBD1; J: TRBJ2-4; V: TRBV5-4; CDR3: CASSLGTGGRNIQYF; DNA: TGTGCCAGCAGCTTGGGGACAGGGGGCAGAAACATTCAGTACTTC
size: many; D: NA; J: TRBJ1-3; V: TRBV27; CDR3: CASAVRGYSGNTIYF; DNA: TGTGCCAGCGCCGTAAGGGGTTATTCGGGAAACACCATATATTTT
size: many; D: NA; J: TRBJ1-1; V: TRBV5-5; CDR3: CASSSDQGTEAFF; DNA: TGTGCCAGCAGCTCGGACCAGGGGACTGAAGCTTTCTTT
size: many; D: TRBD2; J: TRBJ2-3; V: TRBV28; CDR3: CASRTQGIAGVTDTQYF; DNA: TGTGCCAGCAGAACCCAAGGTATCGCGGGAGTCACAGATACGCAGTATTTT
size: many; D: NA; J: TRBJ2-2; V: TRBV3-1; CDR3: CASSQVALTGELFF; DNA: TGTGCCAGCAGCCAAGTTGCGCTCACCGGGGAGCTGTTTTTT
size: many; D: NA; J: TRBJ2-1; V: TRBV6-6; CDR3: CASNFPHNEQFF; DNA: TGTGCCAGCAATTTCCCACACAATGAGCAGTTCTTC
size: NA; D: NA; J: TRBJ2-2; V: TRBV7-3; CDR3: CASSLYGSNTGELFF; DNA: TGTGCCAGCAGCTTGTACGGCAGCAACACCGGGGAGCTGTTTTTT
size: many; D: NA; J: TRBJ2-7; V: TRBV14; CDR3: CASSKRGARYEQYF; DNA: TGTGCCAGCAGCAAACGGGGGGCGCGCTACGAGCAGTACTTC
size: many; D: NA; J: TRBJ1-4; V: TRBV25-1; CDR3: CASGVLGMGEKLFF; DNA: TGTGCCAGCGGGGTACTAGGGATGGGTGAAAAACTGTTTTTT
size: many; D: NA; J: TRBJ1-5; V: TRBV9; CDR3: CASSEDKSNQPQHF; DNA: TGTGCCAGCAGCGAAGACAAAAGCAATCAGCCCCAGCATTTT
size: many; D: NA; J: TRBJ1-1; V: TRBV12-3/TRBV12-4; CDR3: CASSFGLGTEAFF; DNA: TGTGCCAGCAGTTTCGGCCTAGGGACTGAAGCTTTCTTT
size: many; D: NA; J: TRBJ2-2; V: TRBV11-3; CDR3: CASSLYRDTGELFF; DNA: TGTGCCAGCAGCCTTTACAGGGATACCGGGGAGCTGTTTTTT
size: NA; D: NA; J: TRBJ2-3; V: TRBV4-3; CDR3: CASSLQDTQYF; DNA: TGCGCCAGCAGCTTACAAGATACGCAGTATTTT
size: many; D: NA; J: TRBJ1-3; V: TRBV7-9; CDR3: CASSSTGYSGNTIYF; DNA: TGTGCCAGCAGCTCCACGGGTTACTCTGGAAACACCATATATTTT
size: few; D: NA; J: TRBJ1-6; V: TRBV7-2; CDR3: CASSLDSPLHF; DNA: TGTGCCAGCAGCTTAGATTCACCCCTCCACTTT
size: many; D: NA; J: TRBJ2-1; V: TRBV20-1; CDR3: CSATKTVSSYNEQFF; DNA: TGCAGTGCCACAAAAACCGTGAGCTCCTACAATGAGCAGTTCTTC
size: many; D: TRBD2; J: TRBJ2-1; V: TRBV20-1; CDR3: CSASSAGGSGEQFF; DNA: TGCAGTGCCAGTTCTGCGGGAGGGTCGGGGGAGCAGTTCTTC
size: many; D: TRBD1; J: TRBJ2-7; V: TRBV6-2/TRBV6-3; CDR3: CASSYLAGGDYEQYF; DNA: TGTGCCAGCAGTTACCTGGCAGGGGGCGATTACGAGCAGTACTTC
size: many; D: NA; J: TRBJ2-3; V: TRBV4-2; CDR3: CASSPLFGGREDTQYF; DNA: TGTGCCAGCAGCCCCCTTTTCGGAGGCCGGGAAGATACGCAGTATTTT
size: many; D: NA; J: TRBJ2-1; V: TRBV4-2; CDR3: CASSQVWGSEYNEQFF; DNA: TGTGCCAGCAGCCAAGTTTGGGGGAGCGAGTACAATGAGCAGTTCTTC
size: many; D: TRBD2; J: TRBJ2-1; V: TRBV7-2; CDR3: CASSQGTSGSGEQFF; DNA: TGTGCCAGCAGCCAGGGGACTAGCGGGAGCGGCGAGCAGTTCTTC
size: many; D: TRBD2; J: TRBJ2-2; V: TRBV7-9; CDR3: CASSLGLLTSGRTGELFF; DNA: TGTGCCAGCAGCTTAGGCCTGTTGACTAGCGGGAGAACCGGGGAGCTGTTTTTT
size: many; D: NA; J: TRBJ1-4; V: TRBV5-1; CDR3: CASSRLESTNEKLFF; DNA: TGCGCCAGCAGCCGCCTGGAGTCAACTAATGAAAAACTGTTTTTT
size: many; D: TRBD2; J: TRBJ2-4; V: TRBV28; CDR3: CASSKGRSGRAGAKNIQYF; DNA: TGTGCCAGCAGTAAAGGGCGTAGCGGGAGGGCAGGGGCCAAAAACATTCAGTACTTC
size: many; D: NA; J: TRBJ1-1; V: TRBV7-6; CDR3: CASSLEREGMNTEAFF; DNA: TGTGCCAGCAGCTTAGAAAGGGAGGGAATGAACACTGAAGCTTTCTTT
size: many; D: NA; J: TRBJ1-2; V: TRBV5-6; CDR3: CASSRGIQSNYGYTF; DNA: TGTGCCAGCAGTCGTGGAATTCAGTCGAACTATGGCTACACCTTC
size: many; D: NA; J: TRBJ1-1; V: TRBV7-6; CDR3: CASSLQERLSEAFF; DNA: TGTGCCAGCAGCTTACAGGAGAGATTGTCTGAAGCTTTCTTT
size: many; D: NA; J: TRBJ1-3; V: TRBV4-1; CDR3: CASSQDSSSGNTIYF; DNA: TGCGCCAGCAGCCAAGACTCCAGCTCTGGAAACACCATATATTTT
size: many; D: NA; J: TRBJ2-4; V: TRBV15; CDR3: CATSRDLGGDIQYF; DNA: TGTGCCACCAGCAGAGATTTGGGTGGGGACATTCAGTACTTC
size: many; D: NA; J: TRBJ1-1; V: TRBV20-1; CDR3: CSARDSPLAFF; DNA: TGCAGTGCTAGAGACAGCCCTCTCGCTTTCTTT
size: many; D: TRBD2; J: TRBJ2-3; V: TRBV20-1; CDR3: CSALAGFTDTQYF; DNA: TGCAGCGCCCTAGCGGGTTTCACAGATACGCAGTATTTT
size: many; D: NA; J: TRBJ1-3; V: TRBV5-1; CDR3: CASSSSVSGNTIYF; DNA: TGCGCCAGCAGCTCGTCTGTCTCTGGAAACACCATATATTTT
size: once; D: NA; J: TRBJ1-6; V: TRBV27; CDR3: CASSFRGALYGSYNSPLHF; DNA: TGTGCCAGCAGTTTTCGGGGGGCACTTTACGGCTCCTATAATTCACCCCTCCACTTT
size: many; D: TRBD1; J: TRBJ2-3; V: TRBV6-5; CDR3: CASRDRGSSDTQYF; DNA: TGTGCCAGCCGGGACAGGGGGTCATCAGATACGCAGTATTTT
size: many; D: TRBD2; J: TRBJ2-3; V: TRBV20-1; CDR3: CSARGYERGYTDTQYF; DNA: TGCAGTGCTAGAGGATATGAGCGGGGCTACACAGATACGCAGTATTTT
size: few; D: NA; J: TRBJ2-3; V: TRBV14; CDR3: CASSLAVTDTQYF; DNA: TGTGCCAGCAGCTTAGCGGTCACAGATACGCAGTATTTT
size: many; D: TRBD1; J: TRBJ1-4; V: TRBV7-8; CDR3: CASSPDRGGEKLFF; DNA: TGTGCCAGCAGCCCCGACAGGGGAGGAGAAAAACTGTTTTTT
size: few; D: TRBD1; J: TRBJ2-6; V: TRBV7-2; CDR3: CASSPPGQGLFGANVLTF; DNA: TGTGCCAGCAGCCCGCCGGGACAGGGGTTATTTGGGGCCAACGTCCTGACTTTC
size: medium-sized; D: NA; J: TRBJ2-7; V: TRBV12-3/TRBV12-4; CDR3: CASSSGIYEQYF; DNA: TGTGCCAGCAGTTCAGGGATATACGAGCAGTACTTC
size: NA; D: NA; J: TRBJ2-2; V: TRBV19; CDR3: CASSATPGGTGELFF; DNA: TGTGCCAGTAGTGCCACCCCCGGGGGCACCGGGGAGCTGTTTTTT
size: many; D: TRBD1; J: TRBJ2-1; V: TRBV11-2; CDR3: CASSLIGRGLEQFF; DNA: TGTGCCAGCAGCTTAATTGGCAGGGGGCTTGAGCAGTTCTTC